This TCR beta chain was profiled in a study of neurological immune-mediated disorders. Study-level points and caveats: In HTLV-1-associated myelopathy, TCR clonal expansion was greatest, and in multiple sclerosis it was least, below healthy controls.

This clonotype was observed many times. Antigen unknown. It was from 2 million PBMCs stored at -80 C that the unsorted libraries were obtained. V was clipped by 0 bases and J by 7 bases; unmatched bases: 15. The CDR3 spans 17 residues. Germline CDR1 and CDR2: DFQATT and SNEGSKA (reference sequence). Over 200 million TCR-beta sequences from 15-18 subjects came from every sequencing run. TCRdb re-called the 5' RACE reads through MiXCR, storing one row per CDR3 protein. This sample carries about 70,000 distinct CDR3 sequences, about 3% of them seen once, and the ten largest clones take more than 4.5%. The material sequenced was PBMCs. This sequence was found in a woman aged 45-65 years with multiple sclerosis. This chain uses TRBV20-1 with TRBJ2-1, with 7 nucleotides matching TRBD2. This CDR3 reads CSAREKTREGLKNEQFF. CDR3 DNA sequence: TGCAGTGCTAGAGAGAAAACGAGGGAGGGCCTAAAGAATGAGCAGTTCTTC.